A selection of T cell receptor beta chains follows, all from one sample in a study of a mutant IDH1 vaccine in newly diagnosed glioma. For these receptors, no antigen is known. TCRdb's copy holds only in-frame clones and misses some; the assay was immunoSEQ multiplex PCR. This sample has about 75,000 clones, with over 75% found just once. Sequencing used PBMCs, obtained from a glioma patient whose treatment included an IDH1 peptide vaccine. All receptors derive from a woman in her forties or fifties with glioma. The CDR3 runs from the conserved cysteine through the conserved F or W. The D gene is left open where the match is weak. Clone size, where shown, is once, few, many, or a class for clones that have expanded.

>TRBD1|TRBJ2-7|once|TRBV6-1
CASSEAGTGFSYEQYF
TGTGCCAGCAGTGAAGCCGGGACAGGGTTCTCCTACGAGCAGTACTTC
>TRBD2|TRBJ2-1|NA|TRBV11-2
CASSYGGSGRWQFF
TGTGCCAGCAGCTATGGTGGTAGCGGGAGGTGGCAGTTCTTC
>NA|TRBJ1-2|NA|TRBV27
CASSFGGRYGYTF
TGTGCCAGCAGTTTCGGAGGACGTTATGGCTACACCTTC
>TRBD2|TRBJ2-3|NA|TRBV5-1
CASRLAGRTDTQYF
TGCGCCAGCAGGCTAGCGGGGCGCACAGATACGCAGTATTTT
>NA|TRBJ2-3|NA|TRBV2
CASSPRRGADTQYF
TGTGCCAGCAGCCCTCGGAGGGGGGCGGATACGCAGTATTTT
>NA|TRBJ2-7|NA|TRBV6-6
CASSYRWGAHNYEQYF
TGTGCCAGCAGTTACCGTTGGGGGGCCCATAACTACGAGCAGTACTTC
>TRBD1|TRBJ1-5|NA|TRBV28
CASSSGGSNQPQHF
TGTGCCAGCAGTTCAGGGGGCAGCAATCAGCCCCAGCATTTT
>TRBD1|TRBJ2-5|NA|TRBV19
CASSPGTGGEETQYF
TGTGCCAGTAGCCCTGGGACAGGGGGCGAAGAGACCCAGTACTTC
>NA|TRBJ1-2|NA|TRBV18
CASTSTVDYGYTF
TGTGCCAGCACTTCGACGGTTGACTATGGCTACACCTTC
>TRBD1|TRBJ2-7|NA|TRBV27
CASRQPGQVPYEQYF
TGTGCCAGCAGACAACCGGGACAGGTACCCTACGAGCAGTACTTC
>TRBD2|TRBJ2-2|once|TRBV7-3
CASSLGTSGSRELFF
TGTGCCAGCAGCTTAGGGACTAGCGGGAGCCGGGAGCTGTTTTTT
>NA|TRBJ1-2|NA|TRBV25-1
CASTPGATNYGYTF
TGTGCCAGCACCCCGGGGGCAACTAACTATGGCTACACCTTC
>NA|TRBJ2-5|NA|TRBV6-5
CASSSQGRQQETQYF
TGTGCCAGCAGTTCACAGGGGAGGCAACAAGAGACCCAGTACTTC
>TRBD1|TRBJ1-1|once|TRBV6-1
CASSAGGLMNTEAFF
TGTGCCAGCAGCGCAGGGGGACTCATGAACACTGAAGCTTTCTTT
>NA|TRBJ2-1|NA|TRBV2
CASSEKVTYNEQFF
TGTGCCAGCAGTGAAAAGGTCACCTACAATGAGCAGTTCTTC
>NA|TRBJ2-7|NA|TRBV6-1
CASIGGALYEQYF
TGTGCCAGCATCGGAGGGGCGCTTTACGAGCAGTACTTC
>TRBD1|TRBJ2-6|NA|TRBV14
CASSRTGASGANVLTF
TGTGCCAGCAGTCGGACAGGAGCATCTGGGGCCAACGTCCTGACTTTC
>TRBD1|TRBJ2-5|NA|TRBV29-1
CSVEPGGETQYF
TGCAGCGTTGAGCCAGGGGGAGAGACCCAGTACTTC
>NA|TRBJ1-2|once|TRBV6-5
CASSKSANYGYTF
TGTGCCAGCAGTAAGTCGGCTAACTATGGCTACACCTTC
>NA|TRBJ2-5|NA|TRBV18
CASSPPGQIGETQYF
TGTGCCAGCTCACCCCCCGGGCAGATAGGAGAGACCCAGTACTTC
>NA|TRBJ2-5|NA|TRBV30
CAWSVGLAQETQYF
TGTGCCTGGAGTGTGGGACTGGCACAAGAGACCCAGTACTTC
>TRBD2|TRBJ2-2|NA|TRBV6-5
CASLKASGGTGELFF
TGTGCCAGCCTAAAGGCTAGCGGGGGCACCGGGGAGCTGTTTTTT
>NA|TRBJ1-2|NA|TRBV27
CASSSPGGGTSYGYTF
TGTGCCAGCAGTTCCCCTGGCGGGGGGACTAGCTATGGCTACACCTTC
>NA|TRBJ2-7|NA|TRBV11-2
CASSLQAGDTYEQYF
TGTGCCAGCAGCTTACAAGCAGGGGATACCTACGAGCAGTACTTC
>TRBD1|TRBJ1-2|NA|TRBV6-6
CASSYSGQGYNYGYTF
TGTGCCAGCAGTTACTCCGGACAGGGGTACAACTATGGCTACACCTTC
>NA|TRBJ2-7|NA|TRBV7-3
CASSLAGPTYEQYF
TGTGCCAGCAGCTTAGCGGGCCCCACCTACGAGCAGTACTTC
>NA|TRBJ2-1|NA|TRBV5-4
CASSPRDQAYNEQFF
TGTGCCAGCAGCCCCCGGGACCAGGCCTACAATGAGCAGTTCTTC
>NA|TRBJ1-6|NA|TRBV15
CATTSRNSYNSPLHF
TGTGCCACCACCTCCAGGAACTCCTATAATTCACCCCTCCACTTT
>NA|TRBJ1-2|NA|TRBV28
CASSPGVGYTF
TGTGCCAGCAGCCCAGGAGTAGGCTACACCTTC
>NA|TRBJ2-3|NA|TRBV10-1
CASSPSWGEAQYF
TGCGCCAGCAGTCCCTCCTGGGGCGAGGCGCAGTATTTT
>NA|TRBJ1-5|NA|TRBV30
CAWSGQPNQPQHF
TGTGCCTGGAGTGGTCAGCCTAATCAGCCCCAGCATTTT
>NA|TRBJ2-1|once|TRBV28
CASSPTIQGRNNEQFF
TGTGCCAGCAGTCCTACAATACAGGGTCGGAACAATGAGCAGTTCTTC
>TRBD1|TRBJ2-4|NA|TRBV6-1
CATIDRARGNIQYF
TGTGCCACCATAGACAGGGCCAGGGGAAACATTCAGTACTTC
>TRBD2|TRBJ2-5|NA|TRBV12-5
CASGLSGTETQYF
TGTGCTAGTGGTTTAAGCGGGACAGAGACCCAGTACTTC
>NA|TRBJ1-5|NA|TRBV2
CASSEAEGRRGPQHF
TGTGCCAGCAGTGAAGCAGAAGGGAGGCGGGGGCCCCAGCATTTT
>TRBD1|TRBJ1-1|NA|TRBV27
CASSPTGQNTEAFF
TGTGCCAGCAGTCCGACAGGGCAGAACACTGAAGCTTTCTTT
>TRBD1|TRBJ1-1|NA|TRBV6-1
CASGPFRDRGWSFF
TGTGCCAGCGGGCCTTTCAGGGACAGGGGTTGGTCTTTCTTT
>NA|TRBJ2-2|NA|TRBV19
CASSVRENTGELFF
TGTGCCAGTAGTGTCAGGGAGAACACCGGGGAGCTGTTTTTT
>NA|TRBJ2-6|NA|TRBV5-6
CASSLGVSGANVLTF
TGTGCCAGCAGCCTAGGAGTGTCTGGGGCCAACGTCCTGACTTTC
>TRBD1|TRBJ2-1|NA|TRBV11-2
CASSLPTGDVSYNEQFF
TGTGCCAGCAGCTTACCGACAGGGGATGTTTCCTACAATGAGCAGTTCTTC
>NA|TRBJ1-4|NA|TRBV28
CASSFSVRDEKLFF
TGTGCCAGCAGTTTCTCGGTCCGGGATGAAAAACTGTTTTTT
>TRBD1|TRBJ2-3|NA|TRBV25-1
CASSGWTGERTDTQYF
TGTGCCAGCAGTGGCTGGACAGGGGAAAGGACAGATACGCAGTATTTT
>NA|TRBJ1-1|NA|TRBV29-1
CSVVTEILNTEAFF
TGCAGCGTTGTCACAGAAATCTTGAACACTGAAGCTTTCTTT
>NA|TRBJ1-1|once|TRBV15
CATSRGASNTEAFF
TGTGCCACCAGCAGAGGGGCCTCCAACACTGAAGCTTTCTTT
>TRBD1|TRBJ2-7|NA|TRBV11-1
CASSRTGAYEQYF
TGTGCCAGCAGCCGGACAGGGGCCTACGAGCAGTACTTC
>NA|TRBJ1-1|NA|TRBV7-8
CASSLAGTLEAFF
TGTGCCAGCAGCTTAGCCGGGACATTAGAGGCTTTCTTT